A selection of T cell receptor beta chains follows, all from one sample in a study of early T cells in non-severe SARS-CoV-2 infection. In TCRdb, the 5' RACE reads were re-called with MiXCR into one record per CDR3 protein. The sample includes tens of thousands of distinct CDR3 sequences, around 14% of them seen just once. The source material was whole blood. The source is an adult who was a healthcare worker with PCR-confirmed SARS-CoV-2 infection or an uninfected control (not recorded which). Both conserved end residues are part of each CDR3. Fields, in order: clone size, J gene, V gene, D gene, CDR3 protein, CDR3 DNA. D genes are given only for firm matches. Clone size is given for some rows only: seen once, a few or many times, or a class if the clone is expanded.

clone size: few; J gene: TRBJ1-1; V gene: TRBV11-3; D gene: TRBD1; CDR3 protein: CASSLGGTGDTEAFF; CDR3 DNA: TGTGCCAGCAGCTTAGGAGGGACAGGGGACACTGAAGCTTTCTTT
clone size: many; J gene: TRBJ2-5; V gene: TRBV4-2; D gene: TRBD2; CDR3 protein: CASSQVSGTSGRETQYF; CDR3 DNA: TGTGCCAGCAGCCAAGTGTCCGGGACTAGCGGTCGAGAGACCCAGTACTTC
clone size: -; J gene: TRBJ2-1; V gene: TRBV28; D gene: -; CDR3 protein: CASSQRATHNEQFF; CDR3 DNA: TGTGCCAGCAGCCAGAGGGCTACTCACAATGAGCAGTTCTTC
clone size: few; J gene: TRBJ2-1; V gene: TRBV11-2; D gene: -; CDR3 protein: CASSPLRLSYNEQFF; CDR3 DNA: TGTGCCAGCAGCCCCCTCCGCCTATCCTACAATGAGCAGTTCTTC
clone size: few; J gene: TRBJ1-3; V gene: TRBV18; D gene: -; CDR3 protein: CASSPSNGARNTIYF; CDR3 DNA: TGTGCCAGCTCACCATCAAATGGCGCACGAAACACCATATATTTT
clone size: few; J gene: TRBJ1-5; V gene: TRBV4-2; D gene: -; CDR3 protein: CASSPVEDQPQHF; CDR3 DNA: TGTGCCAGCAGCCCGGTAGAGGATCAGCCCCAGCATTTT
clone size: -; J gene: TRBJ1-6; V gene: TRBV20-1; D gene: -; CDR3 protein: CSASCDRSSYNSPLHF; CDR3 DNA: TGCAGTGCTAGTTGTGACAGGAGCTCCTATAATTCACCCCTCCACTTT
clone size: -; J gene: TRBJ2-3; V gene: TRBV18; D gene: -; CDR3 protein: CASSPSGRRTDTQYF; CDR3 DNA: TGTGCCAGCTCCCCCTCGGGACGACGCACAGATACGCAGTATTTT
clone size: -; J gene: TRBJ1-1; V gene: TRBV30; D gene: -; CDR3 protein: CAWRQGTLNTEAFF; CDR3 DNA: TGTGCCTGGAGACAGGGAACGCTGAACACTGAAGCTTTCTTT
clone size: few; J gene: TRBJ2-3; V gene: TRBV7-9; D gene: -; CDR3 protein: CASSPPAGRSLDTQYF; CDR3 DNA: TGTGCCAGCAGCCCCCCCGCGGGCCGTAGCTTAGATACGCAGTATTTT
clone size: few; J gene: TRBJ2-5; V gene: TRBV5-1; D gene: -; CDR3 protein: CASSYGALETQYF; CDR3 DNA: TGCGCCAGCAGCTATGGGGCACTGGAGACCCAGTACTTC
clone size: few; J gene: TRBJ2-1; V gene: TRBV29-1; D gene: TRBD2; CDR3 protein: CSVLTSGNDEQFF; CDR3 DNA: TGCAGCGTCCTGACTAGCGGGAACGATGAGCAGTTCTTC
clone size: few; J gene: TRBJ1-4; V gene: TRBV3-1; D gene: TRBD1; CDR3 protein: CASSGRETGNEKLFF; CDR3 DNA: TGTGCCAGCAGCGGGCGCGAGACAGGGAATGAAAAACTGTTTTTT
clone size: -; J gene: TRBJ2-3; V gene: TRBV13; D gene: -; CDR3 protein: CASSPDVAGTDTQYF; CDR3 DNA: TGTGCCAGCAGCCCCGATGTAGCCGGGACAGATACGCAGTATTTT
clone size: -; J gene: TRBJ2-7; V gene: TRBV29-1; D gene: -; CDR3 protein: CSVEVGTADYEQYF; CDR3 DNA: TGCAGCGTTGAGGTGGGGACCGCGGACTACGAGCAGTACTTC
clone size: -; J gene: TRBJ2-1; V gene: TRBV10-3; D gene: -; CDR3 protein: CAISEPKDYNEQFF; CDR3 DNA: TGTGCCATCAGTGAGCCCAAGGACTACAATGAGCAGTTCTTC
clone size: -; J gene: TRBJ2-3; V gene: TRBV9; D gene: -; CDR3 protein: CASSVNADTQYF; CDR3 DNA: TGTGCCAGCAGCGTGAACGCAGATACGCAGTATTTT
clone size: -; J gene: TRBJ2-1; V gene: TRBV28; D gene: TRBD2; CDR3 protein: CASSPRTSGILGQFF; CDR3 DNA: TGTGCCAGCAGTCCTCGGACTAGCGGGATCTTGGGGCAGTTCTTC
clone size: -; J gene: TRBJ2-1; V gene: TRBV28; D gene: TRBD1; CDR3 protein: CASSSGQAHNEQFF; CDR3 DNA: TGTGCCAGCAGTTCCGGACAGGCCCACAATGAGCAGTTCTTC
clone size: few; J gene: TRBJ2-7; V gene: TRBV27; D gene: TRBD2; CDR3 protein: CASSLSGLKFYEQYF; CDR3 DNA: TGTGCCAGCAGTTTATCGGGACTAAAATTCTACGAGCAGTACTTC
clone size: -; J gene: TRBJ1-1; V gene: TRBV29-1; D gene: -; CDR3 protein: CSVAREAFF; CDR3 DNA: TGCAGCGTTGCCCGTGAAGCTTTCTTT
clone size: -; J gene: TRBJ2-1; V gene: TRBV20-1; D gene: TRBD2; CDR3 protein: CSATTLLAGGPNEQFF; CDR3 DNA: TGCAGTGCTACCACATTGCTAGCGGGAGGGCCCAATGAGCAGTTCTTC
clone size: few; J gene: TRBJ1-1; V gene: TRBV29-1; D gene: -; CDR3 protein: CSAGRGGNEAFF; CDR3 DNA: TGCAGCGCCGGGCGGGGGGGGAATGAAGCTTTCTTT
clone size: -; J gene: TRBJ1-1; V gene: TRBV19; D gene: -; CDR3 protein: CASSTLQNTEAFF; CDR3 DNA: TGTGCCAGTAGCACCCTCCAGAACACTGAAGCTTTCTTT
clone size: -; J gene: TRBJ1-5; V gene: TRBV30; D gene: -; CDR3 protein: CAWRQGGGNQPQHF; CDR3 DNA: TGTGCCTGGAGGCAGGGCGGAGGCAATCAGCCCCAGCATTTT
clone size: many; J gene: TRBJ2-7; V gene: TRBV4-1; D gene: -; CDR3 protein: CASSHDMSYEQYF; CDR3 DNA: TGCGCCAGCAGCCATGACATGTCTTACGAGCAGTACTTC
clone size: many; J gene: TRBJ2-2; V gene: TRBV5-5; D gene: -; CDR3 protein: CASRSGPNTGELFF; CDR3 DNA: TGTGCCAGCAGGTCCGGGCCAAACACCGGGGAGCTGTTTTTT
clone size: few; J gene: TRBJ2-3; V gene: TRBV7-9; D gene: -; CDR3 protein: CASSLVAAADTQYF; CDR3 DNA: TGTGCCAGCAGCTTAGTGGCGGCGGCAGATACGCAGTATTTT
clone size: few; J gene: TRBJ2-2; V gene: TRBV20-1; D gene: -; CDR3 protein: CSARGIGNTGELFF; CDR3 DNA: TGCAGTGCTAGAGGTATCGGGAACACCGGGGAGCTGTTTTTT
clone size: few; J gene: TRBJ2-7; V gene: TRBV29-1; D gene: TRBD2; CDR3 protein: CSVGGLAGVLDDEQYF; CDR3 DNA: TGCAGCGTTGGAGGACTAGCGGGAGTCTTAGACGACGAGCAGTACTTC
clone size: few; J gene: TRBJ2-2; V gene: TRBV20-1; D gene: -; CDR3 protein: CSARDQQPNTGELFF; CDR3 DNA: TGCAGTGCTAGAGATCAACAGCCTAACACCGGGGAGCTGTTTTTT
clone size: few; J gene: TRBJ2-1; V gene: TRBV10-3; D gene: -; CDR3 protein: CAISESMGGAGFNEQFF; CDR3 DNA: TGTGCCATCAGTGAGTCGATGGGCGGGGCGGGCTTCAATGAGCAGTTCTTC
clone size: -; J gene: TRBJ1-5; V gene: TRBV12-3/TRBV12-4; D gene: -; CDR3 protein: CASSRHRQPQHF; CDR3 DNA: TGTGCCAGCAGTCGACATCGTCAGCCCCAGCATTTT
clone size: few; J gene: TRBJ1-1; V gene: TRBV20-1; D gene: TRBD1; CDR3 protein: CSARDPGQGALAFF; CDR3 DNA: TGCAGTGCTAGAGATCCGGGACAGGGTGCACTCGCTTTCTTT
clone size: few; J gene: TRBJ2-7; V gene: TRBV4-1; D gene: TRBD2; CDR3 protein: CASSQAGGGGDEQYF; CDR3 DNA: TGCGCCAGCAGCCAAGCCGGGGGGGGTGGCGACGAGCAGTACTTC
clone size: -; J gene: TRBJ1-5; V gene: TRBV10-2; D gene: -; CDR3 protein: CASSEAGSNQPQHF; CDR3 DNA: TGCGCCAGCAGTGAGGCAGGTAGCAATCAGCCCCAGCATTTT
clone size: -; J gene: TRBJ2-4; V gene: TRBV11-2; D gene: -; CDR3 protein: CASSWGENIQYF; CDR3 DNA: TGTGCCAGCAGCTGGGGGGAGAACATTCAGTACTTC
clone size: -; J gene: TRBJ2-1; V gene: TRBV7-9; D gene: -; CDR3 protein: CASSPSTGDGYNEQFF; CDR3 DNA: TGTGCCAGCAGCCCCAGTACTGGGGACGGATACAATGAGCAGTTCTTC
clone size: -; J gene: TRBJ2-1; V gene: TRBV7-9; D gene: -; CDR3 protein: CASSLLSSVYNEQFF; CDR3 DNA: TGTGCCAGCAGCTTATTATCCTCCGTCTACAATGAGCAGTTCTTC
clone size: -; J gene: TRBJ1-2; V gene: TRBV20-1; D gene: -; CDR3 protein: CSARDRQHGYTF; CDR3 DNA: TGCAGTGCTAGGGACCGACAGCATGGCTACACCTTC
clone size: -; J gene: TRBJ2-5; V gene: TRBV27; D gene: -; CDR3 protein: CASSLGYGKETQYF; CDR3 DNA: TGTGCCAGCAGTTTAGGTTACGGAAAAGAGACCCAGTACTTC
clone size: few; J gene: TRBJ1-1; V gene: TRBV28; D gene: TRBD1; CDR3 protein: CASSRDRSTEAFF; CDR3 DNA: TGTGCCAGCAGCCGGGACAGGAGCACTGAAGCTTTCTTT
clone size: -; J gene: TRBJ1-3; V gene: TRBV7-7; D gene: TRBD1; CDR3 protein: CASSQNRDSGNTIYF; CDR3 DNA: TGTGCCAGCAGTCAAAACCGGGACAGCGGAAACACCATATATTTT
clone size: -; J gene: TRBJ2-7; V gene: TRBV3-1; D gene: -; CDR3 protein: CASSQLYEQYF; CDR3 DNA: TGTGCCAGCAGCCAGTTATACGAGCAGTACTTC
clone size: few; J gene: TRBJ1-1; V gene: TRBV11-3; D gene: -; CDR3 protein: CASSGWGAEAFF; CDR3 DNA: TGTGCCAGCAGCGGTTGGGGAGCTGAAGCTTTCTTT
clone size: few; J gene: TRBJ2-5; V gene: TRBV3-1; D gene: -; CDR3 protein: CASSPTRRAQYF; CDR3 DNA: TGTGCCAGCAGCCCAACTAGGCGGGCCCAGTACTTC
clone size: -; J gene: TRBJ2-7; V gene: TRBV7-9; D gene: TRBD1; CDR3 protein: CASSFPGTVYEQYF; CDR3 DNA: TGTGCCAGCAGCTTCCCCGGGACAGTCTACGAGCAGTACTTC
clone size: -; J gene: TRBJ1-4; V gene: TRBV9; D gene: -; CDR3 protein: CASSGRSGVDEKLFF; CDR3 DNA: TGTGCCAGCAGCGGCCGCTCCGGAGTGGATGAAAAACTGTTTTTT
clone size: -; J gene: TRBJ2-1; V gene: TRBV29-1; D gene: -; CDR3 protein: CSVEAQGHVDYNEQFF; CDR3 DNA: TGCAGCGTTGAAGCCCAGGGGCACGTAGACTACAATGAGCAGTTCTTC
clone size: few; J gene: TRBJ2-3; V gene: TRBV12-3/TRBV12-4; D gene: TRBD1; CDR3 protein: CASSLRFGTVYDTQYF; CDR3 DNA: TGTGCCAGCAGTCTCCGGTTCGGGACAGTCTACGATACGCAGTATTTT
clone size: -; J gene: TRBJ2-1; V gene: TRBV2; D gene: TRBD2; CDR3 protein: CAGSVAGGSNEQFF; CDR3 DNA: TGTGCCGGCAGTGTAGCGGGAGGCTCCAATGAGCAGTTCTTC
clone size: few; J gene: TRBJ2-1; V gene: TRBV29-1; D gene: -; CDR3 protein: CSVPRQIGNEQFF; CDR3 DNA: TGCAGCGTCCCCCGGCAGATAGGTAATGAGCAGTTCTTC
clone size: few; J gene: TRBJ1-5; V gene: TRBV7-2; D gene: -; CDR3 protein: CASSPRDNQPQHF; CDR3 DNA: TGTGCCAGCAGTCCCAGGGACAATCAGCCCCAGCATTTT
clone size: few; J gene: TRBJ2-1; V gene: TRBV6-2/TRBV6-3; D gene: TRBD1; CDR3 protein: CASSPSGQGVPNEQFF; CDR3 DNA: TGTGCCAGCAGCCCGTCAGGACAGGGGGTCCCCAATGAGCAGTTCTTC
clone size: few; J gene: TRBJ1-1; V gene: TRBV20-1; D gene: TRBD1; CDR3 protein: CSARQGNTEAFF; CDR3 DNA: TGCAGTGCAAGACAGGGGAACACTGAAGCTTTCTTT
clone size: -; J gene: TRBJ1-1; V gene: TRBV28; D gene: TRBD1; CDR3 protein: CASRGRGRAEAFF; CDR3 DNA: TGTGCCAGCAGGGGCAGGGGGCGTGCTGAAGCTTTCTTT
clone size: few; J gene: TRBJ1-5; V gene: TRBV10-2; D gene: -; CDR3 protein: CASSESGFTQPQHF; CDR3 DNA: TGCGCCAGCAGTGAGAGCGGGTTCACCCAGCCCCAGCATTTT
clone size: many; J gene: TRBJ2-1; V gene: TRBV18; D gene: TRBD2; CDR3 protein: CASSLGLAGGDNEQFF; CDR3 DNA: TGTGCCAGCTCTCTCGGACTAGCGGGCGGGGACAATGAGCAGTTCTTC
clone size: few; J gene: TRBJ2-7; V gene: TRBV7-9; D gene: -; CDR3 protein: CASSQKLSYEQYF; CDR3 DNA: TGTGCCAGCAGTCAAAAGCTTTCCTACGAGCAGTACTTC